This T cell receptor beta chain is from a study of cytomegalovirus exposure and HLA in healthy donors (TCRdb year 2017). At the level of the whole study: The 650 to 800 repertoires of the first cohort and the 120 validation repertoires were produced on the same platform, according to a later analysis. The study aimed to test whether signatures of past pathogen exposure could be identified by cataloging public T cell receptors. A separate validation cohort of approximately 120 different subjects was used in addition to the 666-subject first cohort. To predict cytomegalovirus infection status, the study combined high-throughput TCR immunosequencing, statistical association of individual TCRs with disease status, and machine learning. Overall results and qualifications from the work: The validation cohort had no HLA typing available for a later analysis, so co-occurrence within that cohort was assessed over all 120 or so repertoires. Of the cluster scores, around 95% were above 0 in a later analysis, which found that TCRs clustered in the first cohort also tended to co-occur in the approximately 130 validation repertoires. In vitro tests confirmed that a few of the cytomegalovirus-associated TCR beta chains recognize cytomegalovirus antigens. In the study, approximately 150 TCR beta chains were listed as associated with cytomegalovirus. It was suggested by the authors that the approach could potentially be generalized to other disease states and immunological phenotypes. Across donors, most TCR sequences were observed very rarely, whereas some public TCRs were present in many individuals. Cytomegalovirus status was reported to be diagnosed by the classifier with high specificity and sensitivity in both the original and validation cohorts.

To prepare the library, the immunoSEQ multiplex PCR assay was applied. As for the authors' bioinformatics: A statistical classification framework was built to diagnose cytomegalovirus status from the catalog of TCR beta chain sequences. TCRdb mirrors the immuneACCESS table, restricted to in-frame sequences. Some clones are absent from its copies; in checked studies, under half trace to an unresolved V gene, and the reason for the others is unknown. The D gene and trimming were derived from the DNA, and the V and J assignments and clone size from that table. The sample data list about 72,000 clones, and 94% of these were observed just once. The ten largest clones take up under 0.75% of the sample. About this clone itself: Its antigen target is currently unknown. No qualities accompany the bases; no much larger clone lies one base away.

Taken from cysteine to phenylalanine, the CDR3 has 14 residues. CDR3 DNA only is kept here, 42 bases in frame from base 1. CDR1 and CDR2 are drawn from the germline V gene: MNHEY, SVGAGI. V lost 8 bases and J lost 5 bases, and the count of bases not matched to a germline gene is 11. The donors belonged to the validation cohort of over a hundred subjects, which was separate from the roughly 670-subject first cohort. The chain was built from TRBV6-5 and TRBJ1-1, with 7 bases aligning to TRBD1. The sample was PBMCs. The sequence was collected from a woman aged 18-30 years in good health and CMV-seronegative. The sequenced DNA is TGTGCCAGCCAAAGGGGGCGGGCAAAGACTGAAGCTTTCTTT. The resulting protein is CASQRGRAKTEAFF.